A single sample is the source of the 8 T cell receptor beta chains below, sequenced in a study of cytomegalovirus exposure and HLA in healthy donors. Researchers ran the PCR with 60 Vbeta and 13 Jbeta primers. The data were produced by immunoSEQ multiplex PCR, yet TCRdb's version contains in-frame clones alone and is incomplete. Across 170,000 or so clones, the top ten clones capture 2% to 2.5% of the sample. The specimen sequenced was PBMCs. These receptors all come from a man aged 30 to 45 in good health and CMV-seronegative.

The CDR3 region has the DNA TGTGCCAGCAGTTTAGGACAGGGTGCTTTCTTT. It encodes CASSLGQGAFF. The chain has TRBV6-6 and TRBJ1-1, with 8 positions matching TRBD1. In germline, CDR1 is MNHNY, CDR2 SVGAGI (reference sequence). This CDR3 is built from 11 residues. Trimming took 4 bases from V and 11 from J; bases not matched to a gene: 3.

This chain joins TRBV5-1 and TRBJ2-1; tentative D call: TRBD1 (6 bases). V shed 4 bases and J shed 2 bases, with 16 bases lying between them. The CDR3 runs to 16 residues. Germline CDR1 reads SGHRS; CDR2 reads YFSETQ. CDR3 DNA: TGCGCCAGCAGCCCCGGTGGGGGCTACGCCTACAATGAGCAGTTCTTC. The encoded protein is CASSPGGGYAYNEQFF.

The chain is built from TRBV7-2 and TRBJ2-1; 7 bases match TRBD1. Germline-derived CDR1 and CDR2 are SGHTA and FQGNSA. The CDR3 has 15 residues. V was pared by 6 bases and J by 6 bases, with 11 bases of the junction left unmatched. CDR3 in DNA: TGTGCCAGCAGTCGCGACAGGGTCCCACCCAATGAGCAGTTCTTC. This gives the protein CASSRDRVPPNEQFF.

The rearrangement uses TRBV15 and TRBJ1-2; D unclear. This CDR3 spans 13 amino acids. Trimming cost V 1 base and J 7 bases, with 10 bases left between them. Germline CDR1 is LNHNV and CDR2 is YYDKDF (reference sequence). Written as DNA, the CDR3 is TGTGCCACCAGCAGAGGGGGAGCGGCTGGCTACACCTTC. Translating gives CATSRGGAAGYTF.

V is TRBV29-1 and J is TRBJ1-1; perhaps TRBD1 as D (6 bases). V lost 8 bases to trimming and J lost 0 bases, with 13 bases between them. The CDR3 runs to 13 residues. Per germline, CDR1 SQVTM and CDR2 ANQGSEA. The DNA of the CDR3 is TGCAGCTTCCGAACAGGGTTGAACACTGAAGCTTTCTTT. Translation: CSFRTGLNTEAFF.

The genes are TRBV28 and TRBJ2-5, with a possible D match to TRBD2 (7 bases). This CDR3 contains 13 residues. CDR1 MDHEN and CDR2 SYDVKM come from the germline V gene. V lost 3 bases, J lost 4 bases, and 9 bases lay in between. The chain's CDR3 is CASSLAGAETQYF. The CDR3 coding sequence is TGTGCCAGCAGTTTGGCGGGGGCAGAGACCCAGTACTTC.

The chain recombines TRBV5-6 with TRBJ2-1; D not resolved. V shed 2 bases and J shed 5 bases, with 8 bases lying between them. CDR1 is SGHDT, CDR2 YYEEEE, per germline. CDR3 length: 13 residues. In DNA, the CDR3 is TGTGCCAGCAGCTTTGGGCTCGACAATGAGCAGTTCTTC. This gives the protein CASSFGLDNEQFF. The complete variable domain, with remaining parts taken from reference TRBV5-6 and TRBJ2-1, reads DAGVTQSPTHLIKTRGQQVTLRCSPKSGHDTVSWYQQALGQGPQFIFQYYEEEERQRGNFPDRFSGHQFPNYSSELNVNALLLGDSALYLCASSFGLDNEQFFGPGTRLTVL.

The chain has TRBV11-3 and TRBJ2-1; D is ambiguous. Germline V gives CDR1 SGHNT, CDR2 YENEEA. Deletions cut 3 bases from V and 3 bases from J, with 9 bases between. This CDR3 region has 14 residues. The CDR3 sequence: CASSLTSYYNEQFF. CDR3 nucleotide sequence: TGTGCCAGCAGCTTGACATCCTACTACAATGAGCAGTTCTTC.